This T cell receptor (beta chain) is from a study of T cell responses to AZD1222 COVID-19 vaccine (dated by TCRdb to the early 2020s). A note on the overall study: Because spike-specific TCR depth and breadth did not differ between the two schedules, AZD1222 recipients who got a second dose at roughly 4 weeks were pooled with those who got a second dose at roughly 12 weeks. Trial participants were enrolled by age into subgroups of 18-55, 56-69 and 70-plus years, and roughly 150, 30 and 60 TCR-sequenced participants, respectively, were included in these subgroups. A total of around 240 trial participants underwent TCR sequencing, of whom 207 had received two doses of AZD1222 and approximately 26 had received two doses of the MenACWY control vaccine.

The time point label of this sample denotes: baseline before first vaccination. The vaccinee samples were drawn from two UK trials, COV001 and COV002, one of which was a single-blind randomized controlled phase 2/3 trial testing AZD1222 (ChAdOx1 nCoV-19) in healthy adults. For TCRbeta chain sequencing, PBMC samples from trial participants were taken at day 0 and at day 28 after the second dose. The CDR3 starts with the cysteine, ends with the phenylalanine, and has 15 residues. CDR3 DNA is the only sequence kept; it has 45 bases, read in frame from the first base. Trimming removed 5 bases from V and 4 bases from J, leaving 17 bases between the germline ends. Via the germline V gene (reference sequence), CDR1 is LNHDA and CDR2 SQIVND. The CDR3 regions of human TCRbeta chains were subjected to immunosequencing. Under the source paper's analysis protocol: Repertoire TCRs were matched against a reference library of SARS-CoV-2-specific TCRs generated with the MIRA antigen-specificity platform. Breadth was defined as the fraction of unique TCRs that were SARS-CoV-2-associated, and depth was defined as the fraction of total T cells that were SARS-CoV-2-associated. Using the MIRA data, each spike-specific TCR was assigned both to the spike region to which the TCR was reactive and to a CD4 or CD8 class. Log10-transformed breadth and depth values were compared by one-way ANOVA with Sidak's multiple comparisons tests. TCRdb limited this immuneACCESS table to in-frame rearrangements with V and J called. A share of clones is missing; checked studies link under half to unresolved V genes, and the rest is unexplained. Clonal size and the V and J genes are those of that table, whereas D and trimming came from the DNA. The sample table shows fewer than 150,000 clones, and 93% are seen once. The ten top clones hold 0.9% to 0.95% of the sample.

Note on this clone: Its antigen remains undetermined. No base qualities exist here, and no much larger clone lies one base off it.

The paper's findings and limits, for the study overall: In the small 56-69-year group, the increase in depth fell short of significance, most likely because of low power. No day 14 peak-response samples were available, so repertoires were characterized only after the peak T cell response. Reportedly, almost half of the unique spike-specific TCRs recognized epitopes lying outside the regions that are mutated in the B.1.351 and B.1.1.7 variants. Participants were mostly white British and included more females than males, and it was suggested by the authors that clonal diversity may have been underestimated. A significant rise in spike-specific TCR breadth and depth was observed after two AZD1222 doses relative to day 0 and relative to MenACWY recipients. Conclusions about previously exposed vaccinees are limited, since just six AZD1222 recipients were seropositive for SARS-CoV-2 at baseline. CD4 TCRs associated with the vaccine covered the entire spike protein, and the dominant responses were in regions 160-218 and 743-854.

The clonotype comes from an adult in good health. The receptor chain draws on TRBV19 and TRBJ1-2, with no confident D gene call. Sequenced material: peripheral blood, taken on day 0 of AZD1222 vaccination. At the DNA level, the sequence is TGTGCCAGTAGTCCCCTCCCTAGGGTCGGCTATGGCTACACCTTC. This is translated as CASSPLPRVGYGYTF.